This TCR beta chain was sequenced during a study of T cell responses to AZD1222 COVID-19 vaccine (dated by TCRdb to about 2021). General notes on the study: AZD1222 recipients given second doses at about 4 weeks or at about 12 weeks were pooled, since spike-specific TCR depth and breadth were not found to differ between the two schedules. TCR sequencing covered over 230 trial participants: 207 given two doses of AZD1222 and 26 given two doses of MenACWY control vaccine. Trial participants were enrolled into age subgroups of 18-55, 56-69 and 70-plus years, which contained 148, 28 and 57 TCR-sequenced participants, respectively.

General conclusions and limits of the study: Because no day 14 peak-response samples were available, the repertoires could be characterized only after the peak T cell response. Participants were mostly white British and included more females than males, and it was suggested by the authors that clonal diversity may have been underestimated. After two AZD1222 doses, spike-specific TCR breadth and depth were significantly higher than at day 0 and than in MenACWY recipients. The whole spike protein was spanned by vaccine-associated CD4 TCRs, and dominant responses were seen in regions 160-218 and 743-854. Reportedly, almost half of the unique spike-specific TCRs recognized epitopes lying outside the regions that are mutated in the B.1.351 and B.1.1.7 variants. The 56-69-year group was small, and its depth increase did not reach significance, likely because of low power. Only five to seven AZD1222 recipients were SARS-CoV-2 seropositive at baseline, limiting conclusions about previously exposed vaccinees.

The label giving this sample's time point can be read as: baseline before first vaccination. Samples from vaccinated people were obtained from the UK trials COV001 and COV002, which included a single-blind randomized controlled phase 2/3 trial of AZD1222 (ChAdOx1 nCoV-19) in healthy adults. For TCRbeta chain sequencing, PBMC samples from trial participants were taken at day 0 and at day 28 after the second dose. Concerning this clone: Its antigen is still unknown. Base qualities were left out, and no much larger clone turns up one base away.

In the germline V gene, CDR1 corresponds to LGHNA and CDR2 to YSLEER. There are 15 amino acids in the CDR3, from cysteine to phenylalanine inclusive. CDR3 DNA only is kept here, 45 bases in frame from base 1. Germline trimming amounts to 4 bases on V and 5 bases on J, with 11 as the count of junction bases outside the gene matches. The CDR3 regions of human TCRbeta chains were analyzed by immunosequencing. In the original analysis: Repertoire TCRs were matched against a reference library of SARS-CoV-2-specific TCRs generated with the MIRA antigen-specificity platform. Breadth was defined as the fraction of unique TCRs that were SARS-CoV-2-associated, and depth was defined as the fraction of total T cells that were SARS-CoV-2-associated. Each spike-specific TCR was assigned to its reactive spike region and to a CD4 or CD8 class using the MIRA data. Log10-transformed breadth and depth values were compared by one-way ANOVA with Sidak's multiple comparisons tests. As stored in TCRdb, this immuneACCESS dataset retains in-frame rearrangements with V and J assigned. A fraction of the clones does not appear; measured against another copy, unresolved V genes explain less than half of the discrepancy, and the remainder lacks a known reason. V, J and clone size are taken as reported in that table, and D and trimming were inferred from the DNA itself. This sample gives over 100,000 clones in total; about 89% of them show up just once. The top ten clonotypes cover approximately 7.9% of the sample.

This specimen was peripheral blood, taken on day 0 of AZD1222 vaccination. The receptor was isolated from an adult in good health. The rearrangement combines TRBV4-3 with TRBJ2-7; 7 bases in the junction line up with TRBD1. The DNA sequence reads TGCGCCAGCAGCCCCGCTGACAGGGAACTCCACGAGCAGTACTTC. It specifies CASSPADRELHEQYF.